The 5 T cell receptor beta chains reported below all come from one sample, sequenced in a study of blood T cells in healthy people across ages. Using a J-beta primer mix together with a sample-barcoded 5' primer, a second PCR was run for roughly 6 to 11 cycles. TCRdb processed the 5' RACE reads anew with MiXCR; each CDR3 protein has one entry. Here the sample spans about 780,000 distinct CDR3 sequences, 46% being singletons. Sequenced input: blood. All receptors derive from an elderly man in good health.

This clonotype was counted between two and nine times. The chain uses TRBV7-2 and TRBJ2-5; a weak D match, TRBD2 (5 bases). Germline loops: CDR1 SGHTA, CDR2 FQGNSA. This CDR3 region has 14 residues. The germline V and J ends were trimmed by 5 bases and 11 bases, with 21 bases remaining between them. The CDR3 spells CASSPFRTGDEQYF. The CDR3 nucleotides read TGTGCCAGCAGCCCTTTTCGGACCGGGGATGAGCAGTACTTC.

The chain uses TRBV6-2 or TRBV6-3 and TRBJ2-3; 12 bases are shared with TRBD2. The V and J ends lost 6 bases and 6 bases, in that order; junction bases with no gene match: 7. The CDR3 loop spans 15 amino acids. The germline V gene encodes CDR1 MNHEY and CDR2 SVGEGT. CDR3 loop: CASRRLAGDIDTQYF. CDR3 bases: TGTGCCAGCAGGCGACTAGCGGGAGATATCGATACGCAGTATTTT.

This clonotype was seen a handful of times. The chain employs TRBV5-1 and TRBJ2-3; D is unresolved. Germline-derived CDR1 and CDR2 are SGHRS and YFSETQ. V was clipped by 4 bases and J by 5 bases, with 14 bases between them. This CDR3 has 14 residues. In DNA, the CDR3 is TGCGCCAGCAGCGTGGACCGTTACGGAGATACGCAGTATTTT. Encoded protein: CASSVDRYGDTQYF.

V and J are TRBV3-1 and TRBJ2-1, with D possibly TRBD2 on 6 matching bases. Trimming pared 4 bases from V and 6 bases from J, leaving 16 bases between. The CDR3 runs to 15 residues. Germline CDR1 LGHDT, CDR2 YNNKEL (reference sequence). In DNA, the CDR3 is TGTGCCAGCAGCCGGCAGGAGGGTTGGGGCAATGAGCAGTTCTTC. This translates into CASSRQEGWGNEQFF.

Many counts were recorded for this clonotype. The rearrangement uses TRBV5-6 and TRBJ2-7; D remains unclear. The CDR3 has 12 residues. Trimming took off 4 bases at V and 2 bases at J, with 7 bases between the two ends. Germline V lookup: CDR1 SGHDT, CDR2 YYEEEE. The CDR3 DNA sequence: TGTGCCAGCAGCCTTAAAACCTACGAGCAGTACTTC. It yields the protein CASSLKTYEQYF.